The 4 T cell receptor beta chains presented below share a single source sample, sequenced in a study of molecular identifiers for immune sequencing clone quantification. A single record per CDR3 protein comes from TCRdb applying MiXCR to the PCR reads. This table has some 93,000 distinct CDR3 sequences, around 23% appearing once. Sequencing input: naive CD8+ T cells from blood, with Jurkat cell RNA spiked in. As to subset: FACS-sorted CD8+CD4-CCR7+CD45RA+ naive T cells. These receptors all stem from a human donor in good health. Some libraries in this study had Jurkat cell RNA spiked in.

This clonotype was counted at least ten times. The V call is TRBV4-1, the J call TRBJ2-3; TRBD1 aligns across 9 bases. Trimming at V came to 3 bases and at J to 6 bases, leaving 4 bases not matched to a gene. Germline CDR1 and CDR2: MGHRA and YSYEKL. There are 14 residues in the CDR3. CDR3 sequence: CASSQNRGQDTQYF. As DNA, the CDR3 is TGCGCCAGCAGCCAGAACAGGGGGCAGGATACGCAGTATTTT.

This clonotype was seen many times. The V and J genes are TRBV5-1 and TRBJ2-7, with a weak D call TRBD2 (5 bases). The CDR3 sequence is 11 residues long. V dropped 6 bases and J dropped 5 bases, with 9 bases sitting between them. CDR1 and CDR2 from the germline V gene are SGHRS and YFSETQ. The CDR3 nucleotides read TGCGCCAGCAAACACGGGGACGAGCAGTACTTC. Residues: CASKHGDEQYF.

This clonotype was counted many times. Here the CDR3 reads CASSQLLRTGGQGYGYTF. CDR3 bases: TGCGCCAGCAGCCAACTACTACGGACAGGGGGCCAGGGCTATGGCTACACCTTC. The chain joins TRBV4-1 to TRBJ1-2; 11 positions agree with TRBD1. J gave up 4 bases and V 2 bases, and 12 bases lay outside the gene matches. Germline CDR1 is MGHRA and CDR2 is YSYEKL. The CDR3 runs 18 residues.

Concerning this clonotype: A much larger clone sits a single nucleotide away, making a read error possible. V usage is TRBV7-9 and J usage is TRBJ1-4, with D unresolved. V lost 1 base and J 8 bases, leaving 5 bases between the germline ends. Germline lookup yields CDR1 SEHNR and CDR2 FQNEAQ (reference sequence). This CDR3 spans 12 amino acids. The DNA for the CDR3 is TGTGCCAGCAGCTTAGACGCGGAAAAACTGTTTTTT. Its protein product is CASSLDAEKLFF.